These 27 T cell receptor beta chains were sequenced from one sample in a study of T cells in women clearing cervical HPV infection. Repertoires were generated with immunoSEQ multiplex PCR, while TCRdb's copy carries only in-frame clones and drops some. In total, the table holds tens of thousands of clones. Input material: blood buffy coat. Receptor source: a woman aged 18 to 75 with a cervical HPV16 infection that either progressed to CIN3+ or cleared (not recorded which).

With respect to this clone: The read finishes 3 residues shy of the CDR3 end, and the germline J gene is used to complete it. This chain connects TRBV14 to TRBJ2-5, with 7 bases matching TRBD2. Losses at the gene ends were 0 bases for V and 4 bases for J; bases not matched to a gene: 8. This CDR3 is 16 amino acids long. In germline, CDR1 is SGHDN, CDR2 FVKESK. CDR3 DNA (partial): TGTGCCAGCAGCCAAGACGGGGGGACTGTTCGAGAGACC. The encoded protein is CASSQDGGTVRET. The CDR3 reads in full as CASSQDGGTVRETQYF.

A remark on this clone: The CDR3 end falls 3 residues outside the read, so it is completed with the germline J gene. The chain uses TRBV18 and TRBJ2-7, with D uncertain. The CDR3 consists of 12 residues. In germline, CDR1 is KGHSH, CDR2 LQKENI. Trimming took 6 bases from V and 6 from J, leaving 12 bases between them. Incomplete CDR3 DNA: TGTGCCAGCTCTCCTGCTAGTTTCGAG. Amino acid sequence: CASSPASFE. The entire CDR3 protein reads CASSPASFEQYF.

Remarks on this clone: The read ends 3 residues early relative to the CDR3; the germline J gene fills the gap. The chain recombines TRBV6-4 with TRBJ2-1; maybe TRBD1 (6 bases). Trimming removed 0 bases at V and 3 bases at J, with 12 bases between. CDR1 is MRHNA and CDR2 is SNTAGT in the germline V gene. The CDR3 runs 16 residues. CDR3 region: CASSDSLRGDYNEQFF. Incomplete CDR3 DNA: TGTGCCAGCAGTGACTCTCTCAGGGGCGACTACAATGAG.

Comments on this clone: From the germline J gene comes the end of the CDR3, since the read stops 3 residues before it. The genes are TRBV20-1 and TRBJ1-1; 7 bases match TRBD1. The CDR3 runs to 13 residues. V shed 6 bases, J shed 3 bases, and the junction held 7 bases outside the gene matches. Germline V gives CDR1 DFQATT, CDR2 SNEGSKA (reference sequence). CDR3 DNA, as far as it was read: TGCAGTGCCACAGGGGAATACGACACTGAA. It specifies CSATGEYDTE. The CDR3 reads in full as CSATGEYDTEAFF.

By frequency, this clone is medium-sized (0.01 to 0.1%). The CDR3 is cut off 3 residues early in the read; its end comes from the germline J gene. The chain has TRBV18 and TRBJ2-4; perhaps TRBD1 as D (6 bases). Trimming took 3 bases from V and 0 from J, leaving 15 bases between them. Germline CDR1 reads KGHSH; CDR2 reads LQKENI. The CDR3 extends over 17 amino acids. CDR3 DNA (partial): TGTGCCAGCTCACCTCTGGACAGTACAATAGCCAAAAACATT. As protein: CASSPLDSTIAKNI. In full, the CDR3 reads CASSPLDSTIAKNIQYF.

As for this clone: The read halts 3 residues ahead of the CDR3 end, with the missing end drawn from the germline J gene. J is TRBJ2-7 and V is TRBV29-1, with D unclear. CDR1 SQVTM and CDR2 ANQGSEA come from the germline V gene. The germline V and J ends were trimmed by 6 bases and 0 bases, with 9 bases remaining between them. The CDR3 covers 12 residues. The DNA read from the CDR3 is TGCAGCGTGACGAACAGCTCCTACGAG. The encoded protein is CSVTNSSYE. The whole CDR3 protein reads CSVTNSSYEQYF.

As concerns this clone: The CDR3 extends 3 residues past the end of the read, so its final part is completed from the germline J gene. The J gene is TRBJ1-1, the V gene TRBV19, with unresolved D. The germline gives CDR1 LNHDA, CDR2 SQIVND (reference sequence). This CDR3 is 11 amino acids long. Trimming took off 10 bases at V and 1 base at J, with 7 bases between the two ends. The sequenced CDR3 bases are TGTGCCACCAGAAAGAACACTGAA. It encodes CATRKNTE. The complete CDR3 reads CATRKNTEAFF.

Comments on this clone: Coverage ceases 3 residues before the CDR3 finishes, and the germline J gene fills in the end. J is TRBJ2-7 and V is TRBV20-1, with 10 bases identical to TRBD2. Germline V gene lookup returns CDR1 DFQATT and CDR2 SNEGSKA (reference sequence). This CDR3 comprises 16 residues. The V and J ends lost 0 bases and 2 bases, in that order; junction bases with no gene match: 7. The CDR3 here is CSAREGTSEHTYEQYF. The covered CDR3 bases are TGCAGTGCTAGAGAAGGGACTAGCGAGCACACCTACGAG.

In regard to this clone: The CDR3 goes on 3 residues after the read ends, and that part is filled in from the germline J gene. This chain joins TRBV14 and TRBJ1-1, with D unresolved. CDR1 SGHDN and CDR2 FVKESK come from the germline V gene. The CDR3 has 14 residues. Trimming shortened V by 4 bases and J by 4 bases, and 13 bases separated the two germline ends. The CDR3 sequence is CASSRAQGFTEAFF. The sequenced CDR3 bases are TGTGCCAGCAGCCGGGCCCAAGGGTTCACTGAA.

The sequenced part of the CDR3 DNA is TGTGCCAGCAGCGTCCACAGGGGTGAAAAACAGCCC. This codes for CASSVHRGEKQP. The complete CDR3 sequence is CASSVHRGEKQPQHF. The rearrangement links TRBV7-2 to TRBJ1-5; 7 bases line up with TRBD1. The sequenced fragment ends 3 residues before the CDR3 boundary, so the rest is inferred from the germline J gene. Germline CDR1 reads SGHTA; CDR2 reads FQGNSA. V dropped 5 bases and J dropped 7; count of bases not matched to a gene: 11. CDR3 length: 15 amino acids.

Of note for this clone: The junction does not match germline at one end; this may be a read error. The DNA ends 3 residues before the CDR3 does, and the rest of the CDR3 is filled in from the germline J gene. This chain connects TRBV4-2 to TRBJ1-1; perhaps TRBD1 as D (5 bases). In germline, CDR1 is LGHNA, CDR2 YNFKEQ. The CDR3 is 13 amino acids. The CDR3 DNA, read in part, is TGCGCCAGCAGCAACAGGCCCAGTACTGAA. Residues: CASSNRPSTE. The full CDR3 protein reads CASSNRPSTEAFF.

Note on this clone: The CDR3 end falls 3 residues outside the read, so it is completed with the germline J gene. The chain recombines TRBV14 with TRBJ2-5, with 12 bases identical to TRBD1. There are 15 residues in the CDR3. Germline trimming cut 6 bases from V and 5 bases from J; bases unmatched to any gene: 7. Germline values: CDR1 SGHDN, CDR2 FVKESK. Incomplete CDR3 DNA: TGTGCCAGCAGAAGCGGGACAGGGGGCCTCGAGACC. It codes for CASRSGTGGLET. The whole CDR3 protein reads CASRSGTGGLETQYF.

Regarding this clone: The sequence runs out 3 residues before the end of the CDR3; the remainder is reconstructed from the germline J gene. The chain recombines TRBV11-1 with TRBJ2-1, with TRBD2 matching over 12 bases. CDR3 length: 15 residues. Germline loops: CDR1 SGHAT, CDR2 FQDESV (reference sequence). V shed 7 bases, J shed 4 bases, and the junction held 5 bases outside the gene matches. The CDR3 DNA, read in part, is TGTGCCAGCACCCAGGGGACTAGCGGGTACAATGAG. It specifies CASTQGTSGYNE. The whole CDR3 protein reads CASTQGTSGYNEQFF.

In regard to this clone: The read terminates 3 residues before the CDR3 end, so the remaining end is supplied by the germline J gene. In the same sample, other DNA sequences code for this CDR3. The J gene is TRBJ2-1, the V gene TRBV18; TRBD2 matches 13 bases. The V and J ends lost 0 bases and 5 bases, in that order; junction bases with no gene match: 4. Germline assignment: CDR1 KGHSH and CDR2 LQKENI. CDR3 size: 17 residues. Incomplete CDR3 DNA: TGTGCCAGCTCACCACCACCCGGGACTAGCGGGGACAATGAG. Translation: CASSPPPGTSGDNE. The full CDR3 protein is CASSPPPGTSGDNEQFF.

A word on this clone: The observed sequence ends 3 residues before the CDR3 terminus, with the missing tail filled in from the germline J gene. This sequence joins TRBV5-1 and TRBJ2-3; D perhaps matches TRBD1 (5 bases). Trimming shortened V by 2 bases and J by 2 bases, and 9 bases separated the two germline ends. This CDR3 is built from 14 residues. Germline lookup yields CDR1 SGHRS and CDR2 YFSETQ. CDR3 residues: CASSLGHNTDTQYF. CDR3 DNA (partial): TGCGCCAGCAGCTTAGGACATAACACAGATACG.

A remark on this clone: One end of the junction varies from germline; a read error may be responsible. The CDR3 is cut off 3 residues early in the read; its end comes from the germline J gene. This chain connects TRBV4-1 to TRBJ2-7, with a possible D match to TRBD2 (5 bases). CDR3 length equals 15 residues. The V gene's germline CDR1 is MGHRA and CDR2 YSYEKL. The CDR3 region is CTSSPTGLRGYEQYF. The DNA read from the CDR3 is TGCACCAGCAGCCCGACCGGGCTACGGGGCTACGAG.

As regards this clone: The missing CDR3 end, 3 residues past where the read stops, is filled in from the germline J gene. The chain employs TRBV6-2 or TRBV6-3 and TRBJ1-2; 7 bases match TRBD1. Germline loops: CDR1 MNHEY, CDR2 SVGEGT. The CDR3 is 13 residues long. The chain's CDR3 is CASRPGQCGGYTF. The part of the CDR3 DNA that was read is TGTGCCAGCAGACCGGGACAGTGTGGCGGC.

Notes on this clone: Read sequence stops 3 residues before the CDR3 end, and the germline J gene provides the missing end. The chain carries TRBV10-2 and TRBJ2-5, with D uncertain. The CDR3 runs 11 residues. V lost 5 bases and J 5 bases, leaving 6 bases between the germline ends. The germline V gene encodes CDR1 WSHSY and CDR2 SAAADI. CDR3 amino acids: CASSQGETQYF. The DNA read from the CDR3 is TGCGCCAGCAGTCAAGGGGAGACC.

Worth noting for this clone: The CDR3 extends 3 residues past the end of the read, so its final part is completed from the germline J gene. The V gene is TRBV28, the J gene TRBJ2-7, with 12 bases matching TRBD2. After removal of 6 bases from V and 3 bases from J, the junction contained 6 bases not matched to a gene. The CDR3 is 15 amino acids. Germline CDR1 is MDHEN and CDR2 is SYDVKM. CDR3 bases read: TGTGCCAGCAGACGACTAGCGGGAGTTCTCTACGAG. Its protein product is CASRRLAGVLYE. The whole CDR3 sequence is CASRRLAGVLYEQYF. Drawing the rest from reference TRBV28 and TRBJ2-7, the complete variable domain is DVKVTQSSRYLVKRTGEKVFLECVQDMDHENMFWYRQDPGLGLRLIYFSYDVKMKEKGDIPEGYSVSREKKERFSLILESASTNQTSMYLCASRRLAGVLYEQYFGPGTRLTVT.

On this clone: From the germline J gene comes the end of the CDR3, since the read stops 3 residues before it. The rearrangement joins TRBV20-1 to TRBJ2-3, with 11 bases identical to TRBD2. Looked up from germline, CDR1 is DFQATT and CDR2 is SNEGSKA (reference sequence). The CDR3 covers 13 residues. CDR3 residues: CSASQPSGRTQYF. CDR3 bases read: TGCAGTGCTAGCCAGCCTAGCGGGAGGACG.

As for this clone: The read terminates 3 residues before the CDR3 end, so the remaining end is supplied by the germline J gene. The chain has TRBV6-1 and TRBJ1-6, with 9 bases matching TRBD1. Trimming at V came to 4 bases and at J to 7 bases, leaving 2 bases not matched to a gene. The CDR3 contains 14 residues. Germline lookup yields CDR1 MNHNS and CDR2 SASEGT. CDR3 bases read: TGTGCCAGCAGTGGGGACAGGGAGAATTCACCC. Its protein product is CASSGDRENSP. The complete CDR3 sequence is CASSGDRENSPLHF.

Points on this clone: The CDR3 end is not reached by the read, which stops 3 residues before it; the germline J gene fills it in. The gene calls are TRBV20-1 and TRBJ2-6; TRBD1 matches at 10 bases. CDR1 is DFQATT and CDR2 is SNEGSKA in the germline V gene (reference sequence). V shed 6 bases and J 0 bases; nucleotides not matched to a gene: 5. This CDR3 has 16 residues. Partial CDR3 DNA: TGCAGTGCCCGACAGGGGGCGACCTCTGGGGCCAACGTC. Residues: CSARQGATSGANV. In full, the CDR3 reads CSARQGATSGANVLTF.

Concerning this clone: With the read ending 3 residues before the CDR3 end, the germline J gene is used to fill in that end. This chain links TRBV7-2 with TRBJ2-3; no reliable D call. V was pared by 7 bases and J by 1 base, with 15 bases between. There are 15 residues in the CDR3. CDR1 and CDR2 (germline): SGHTA, FQGNSA. The part of the CDR3 DNA that was read is TGTGCCAGCACCCCTGGGCCCTGGGGCACAGATACG. It is translated as CASTPGPWGTDT. The CDR3, in full, reads CASTPGPWGTDTQYF.

Worth noting for this clone: The CDR3 is cut off 3 residues early in the read; its end comes from the germline J gene. The V call is TRBV5-1, the J call TRBJ2-5, with a possible D match to TRBD2 (6 bases). CDR1 and CDR2 from the germline V gene are SGHRS and YFSETQ. The CDR3 totals 16 residues. Trimming removed 4 bases at V and 2 bases at J, with 18 bases between. CDR3 DNA, as far as it was read: TGCGCCAGCAGCCCCGACCTTGGGCGGGGACAAGAGACC. Its protein is CASSPDLGRGQET. The entire CDR3 is CASSPDLGRGQETQYF.

With respect to this clone: The CDR3 extends 3 residues past the end of the read, so its final part is completed from the germline J gene. The gene calls are TRBV5-1 and TRBJ2-3; 14 bases fit TRBD2. J was trimmed by 5 bases and V by 4 bases; bases with no gene match: 3. The CDR3 spans 15 residues. Germline V gene data show CDR1 as SGHRS and CDR2 as YFSETQ. The sequenced CDR3 bases are TGCGCCAGCAGCCCGGGACTAGCGGGAGTAGATACG. This sequence encodes CASSPGLAGVDT. In full, the CDR3 is CASSPGLAGVDTQYF. Full variable domain (rest looked up from reference TRBV5-1 and TRBJ2-3): KAGVTQTPRYLIKTRGQQVTLSCSPISGHRSVSWYQQTPGQGLQFLFEYFSETQRNKGNFPGRFSGRQFSNSRSEMNVSTLELGDSALYLCASSPGLAGVDTQYFGPGTRLTVL.

The CDR3 is CSARVKGMNTEAFF. The part of the CDR3 DNA that was read is TGCAGTGCTAGAGTTAAGGGGATGAACACTGAA. This rearrangement joins TRBV20-1 to TRBJ1-1; tentatively, D is TRBD1 (5 bases). The read finishes 3 residues shy of the CDR3 end, and the germline J gene is used to complete it. The CDR3 totals 14 residues. V was clipped by 1 base and J by 0 bases, with 9 bases between them. Germline CDR1 DFQATT, CDR2 SNEGSKA (reference sequence).

A note on this clone: The read comes to an end 3 residues before the CDR3 does, leaving the germline J gene to fill in the end. The genes are TRBV7-2 and TRBJ2-1, with a possible D match to TRBD2 (6 bases). The CDR3 totals 15 residues. V lost 0 bases to trimming and J lost 2 bases, with 8 bases between them. From germline, CDR1 is SGHTA and CDR2 FQGNSA. The chain's CDR3 is CASSLAGGTYNEQFF. Partial CDR3 DNA: TGTGCCAGCAGCTTAGCAGGCGGGACCTACAATGAG.